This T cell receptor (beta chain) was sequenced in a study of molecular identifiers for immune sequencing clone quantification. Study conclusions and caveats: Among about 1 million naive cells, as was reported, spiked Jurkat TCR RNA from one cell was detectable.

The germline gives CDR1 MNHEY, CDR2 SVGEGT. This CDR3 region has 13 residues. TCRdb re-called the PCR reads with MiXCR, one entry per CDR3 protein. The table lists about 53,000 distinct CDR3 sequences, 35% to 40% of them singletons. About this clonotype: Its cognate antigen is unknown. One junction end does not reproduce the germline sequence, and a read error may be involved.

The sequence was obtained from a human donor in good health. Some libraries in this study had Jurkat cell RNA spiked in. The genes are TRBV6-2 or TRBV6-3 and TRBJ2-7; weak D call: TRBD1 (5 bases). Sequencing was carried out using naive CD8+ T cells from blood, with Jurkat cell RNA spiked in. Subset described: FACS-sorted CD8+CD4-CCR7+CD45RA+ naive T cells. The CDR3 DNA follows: TGTGCCAGCAGTACAGGCATATCCTTCGAGCAGTACTTC. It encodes CASSTGISFEQYF.